Listed below are T cell receptor beta chains from one sample, sequenced in a study of cytomegalovirus exposure and HLA in healthy donors. Produced via immunoSEQ multiplex PCR; TCRdb's table is partial and in-frame only. Here the sample spans 200,000 to 250,000 clones, 82% being singletons. The specimen was PBMCs. Receptors originate from a woman aged 40 to 50 in good health and CMV-seronegative. CDR3s include the opening cysteine and the closing phenylalanine or tryptophan. The D gene is left open where the match is weak. Expanded clones are given a class, and other clones once, few, many or no size at all.

d_call | clone_size | j_call | v_call | cdr3_nt | cdr3_aa
TRBD1 | - | TRBJ2-5 | TRBV11-2 | TGTGCCAGCAGTCTGACCGGGACAGGGCAAGAGACCCAGTACTTC | CASSLTGTGQETQYF
- | - | TRBJ1-1 | TRBV6-5 | TGTGCCAGCAACCTCGGGGGTGAAGCTTTCTTT | CASNLGGEAFF
TRBD1 | - | TRBJ1-6 | TRBV6-5 | TGTGCCAGCAGTGCAATGACAGGGCAGCATTCACCCCTCCACTTT | CASSAMTGQHSPLHF
- | - | TRBJ2-1 | TRBV5-1 | TGCGCCAGCAGCTTGTCAGGGGGGTCCTACAATGAGCAGTTCTTC | CASSLSGGSYNEQFF
- | - | TRBJ2-3 | TRBV29-1 | TGCAGCGTCCGGGGATCCTCGGCCGACAGCACAGATACGCAGTATTTT | CSVRGSSADSTDTQYF
TRBD1 | once | TRBJ2-3 | TRBV14 | TGTGCCAGCAGCCGCCAGGGGGCTGGAGTAGCAGATACGCAGTATTTT | CASSRQGAGVADTQYF
- | - | TRBJ2-2 | TRBV19 | TGTGCCAGTATGTCGATCCGTGAGGGGGGGGATTATAACACCGGGGAGCTGTTTTTT | CASMSIREGGDYNTGELFF
- | - | TRBJ1-6 | TRBV12-5 | TGTGCTAGTGCAGGGGCCCCCAATTCACCCCTCCACTTT | CASAGAPNSPLHF
TRBD1 | few | TRBJ1-1 | TRBV5-1 | TGCGCCAGCAGCTTGACCGGGACAGGGAACACTGAAGCTTTCTTT | CASSLTGTGNTEAFF
- | - | TRBJ1-2 | TRBV6-1 | TGTGCCAGCAGTGAAGCGTGGGGGCAGGGCTATGGCTACACCTTC | CASSEAWGQGYGYTF
- | - | TRBJ1-1 | TRBV19 | TGTGCCAGTAGTATAGTGCGGGGAGTGGACGCTGAAGCTTTCTTT | CASSIVRGVDAEAFF
TRBD2 | - | TRBJ2-5 | TRBV19 | TGTGCCAGTAGTACACTAGCGGGGGCCTACCAAGAGACCCAGTACTTC | CASSTLAGAYQETQYF
- | - | TRBJ1-1 | TRBV7-2 | TGTGCCAGCAGCCCTCTCTCGGGGAGCCTCGAAGCTTTCTTT | CASSPLSGSLEAFF
- | - | TRBJ2-6 | TRBV6-5 | TGTGCCAGCAGTTCCCTATGGTCCGGGGCCAACGTCCTGACTTTC | CASSSLWSGANVLTF
- | - | TRBJ1-1 | TRBV2 | TGTGCCAGCAGTGACGAGGGCTCGGGTACTGAAGCTTTCTTT | CASSDEGSGTEAFF
- | - | TRBJ1-6 | TRBV9 | TGTGCCAGCAGCGTAGGTGGCACTAATTCACCCCTCCACTTT | CASSVGGTNSPLHF
TRBD1 | - | TRBJ2-3 | TRBV6-1 | TGTGCCAGCCTGGACAGGGGGCAGGGTACAGATACGCAGTATTTT | CASLDRGQGTDTQYF
- | - | TRBJ1-1 | TRBV19 | TGTGCCAGTAGTGTTGGACAGCTGACTGAAGCTTTCTTT | CASSVGQLTEAFF
TRBD1 | - | TRBJ2-7 | TRBV11-3 | TGTGCCAGCAGCTTACGGGACAGGGGGGACGAGCAGTACTTC | CASSLRDRGDEQYF
- | - | TRBJ1-1 | TRBV2 | TGTGCCAGCAGTGTTCCCCCAGTTGAAGCTTTCTTT | CASSVPPVEAFF
TRBD1 | - | TRBJ1-2 | TRBV9 | TGTGCCAGCAGCGTAGGTGGGACAGGGGTTGGCTACACCTTC | CASSVGGTGVGYTF
TRBD2 | - | TRBJ2-3 | TRBV27 | TGTGCCAGCAGTCTCCTAGCGGCAGATACGCAGTATTTT | CASSLLAADTQYF
- | - | TRBJ1-6 | TRBV4-2 | TGTGCCAGCAGCCAAGGAGGGTGGGGGGGGCGTGGTTCACCCCTCCACTTT | CASSQGGWGGRGSPLHF
- | - | TRBJ1-1 | TRBV29-1 | TGCAGCGCCGGGACACGCGATGAAGCTTTCTTT | CSAGTRDEAFF
TRBD2 | - | TRBJ2-2 | TRBV4-2 | TGTGCCAGCAGCCAAGAACCTAGCGGGGGCGCGAACACCGGGGAGCTGTTTTTT | CASSQEPSGGANTGELFF
TRBD1 | - | TRBJ2-7 | TRBV6-6 | TGTGCCAGCAGTTACTTACAGGGGGGCTACGAGCAGTACTTC | CASSYLQGGYEQYF
- | - | TRBJ2-2 | TRBV7-3 | TGTGCCAGCAGCTTCCTACCGGGACAAAATACCGGGGAGCTGTTTTTT | CASSFLPGQNTGELFF
- | - | TRBJ1-1 | TRBV27 | TGTGCCAGCAGTTTATGGGGGGGGCTAGTGACTGAAGCTTTCTTT | CASSLWGGLVTEAFF
TRBD1 | - | TRBJ2-2 | TRBV7-2 | TGTGCCAGCAGCTCGGACAGGGGGCAAGGCGGGGAGCTGTTTTTT | CASSSDRGQGGELFF
TRBD1 | - | TRBJ2-7 | TRBV7-9 | TGTGCCAGCAGCTTTACAGGGGACGAGCAGTACTTC | CASSFTGDEQYF
- | - | TRBJ1-2 | TRBV27 | TGTGCCAGCAGACCCTCAGGGCAGATGTATGGCTACACCTTC | CASRPSGQMYGYTF
- | - | TRBJ1-2 | TRBV6-5 | TGTGCCACCGAAGACAGCTATGGCTACACCTTC | CATEDSYGYTF
- | - | TRBJ2-1 | TRBV27 | TGTGCCAGCAGAGATCGAAGAGTGGGCCGGGAGCAGTTCTTC | CASRDRRVGREQFF
TRBD2 | - | TRBJ2-5 | TRBV5-1 | TGCGCCAGCAGTCCGAGCGGGGGCCAAGAGACCCAGTACTTC | CASSPSGGQETQYF
- | - | TRBJ1-3 | TRBV4-2 | TGTGCCAGCAGCCACCCCGCCGGAGGGGCTGGAAACACCATATATTTT | CASSHPAGGAGNTIYF
- | - | TRBJ1-1 | TRBV9 | TGTGCCAGCAGCGCGGACGGGGGGATTGAAGCTTTCTTT | CASSADGGIEAFF
- | - | TRBJ2-6 | TRBV15 | TGTGCCACCAGCAGCGCCTCACAGGGTGCTGGGGCCAACGTCCTGACTTTC | CATSSASQGAGANVLTF
TRBD2 | few | TRBJ2-1 | TRBV4-3 | TGCGCCAGCAGCCAAGCCTTAGCGGGGGGCGGGCATGAGCAGTTCTTC | CASSQALAGGGHEQFF
TRBD1 | - | TRBJ1-1 | TRBV4-1 | TGCGCCAGCAGCCAAGACAGGGGGTATGAAGCTTTCTTT | CASSQDRGYEAFF
- | once | TRBJ1-1 | TRBV27 | TGTGCCAGCAGTTACGGCCCTCGGCCCCCTAGATTTACATTGAACACTGAAGCTTTCTTT | CASSYGPRPPRFTLNTEAFF
- | once | TRBJ2-2 | TRBV29-1 | TGCAGCGTTTTCGGTGTGGGGGCAGTGAACACCGGGGAGCTGTTTTTT | CSVFGVGAVNTGELFF
- | - | TRBJ1-1 | TRBV6-5 | TGTGCCAGCAGCTCGGACGGGGGTAAGCCTGAAGCTTTCTTT | CASSSDGGKPEAFF